This TCR beta chain was recovered during a study of T cell repertoires in ileal Crohn's disease. This clone was seen only a few times. Measured with immunoSEQ multiplex PCR; TCRdb has only the in-frame clones, and not every one. The sample contains fewer than 2,500 clones, 85% to 95% of which appear only once. CDR3 length: 14 residues. The germline CDR1 and CDR2 sequences are SNHLY and FYNNEI. The ends were cut back, 8 bases at V and 5 bases at J, with 19 bases in the middle. The receptor was derived from an adult with Crohn's disease. Sequencing was performed on ileal tissue. The gene calls are TRBV2 and TRBJ2-7; TRBD1 might be the D (8 bases). The CDR3 region has the DNA TGTGCCAGCGGGCGGGACAGGAGCGGGGACGAGCAGTACTTC. Its protein product is CASGRDRSGDEQYF.